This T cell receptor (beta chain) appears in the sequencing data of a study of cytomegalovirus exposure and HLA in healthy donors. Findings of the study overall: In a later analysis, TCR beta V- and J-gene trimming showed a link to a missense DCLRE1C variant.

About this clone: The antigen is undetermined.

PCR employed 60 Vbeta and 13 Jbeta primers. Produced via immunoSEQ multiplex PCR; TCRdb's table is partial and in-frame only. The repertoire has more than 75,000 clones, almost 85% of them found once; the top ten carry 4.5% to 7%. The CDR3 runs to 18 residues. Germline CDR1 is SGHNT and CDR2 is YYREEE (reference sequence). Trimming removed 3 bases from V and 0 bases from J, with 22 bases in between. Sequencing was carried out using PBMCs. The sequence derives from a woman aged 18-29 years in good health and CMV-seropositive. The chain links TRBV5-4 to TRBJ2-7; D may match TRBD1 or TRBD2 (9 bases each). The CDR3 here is CASSWGTGPSGTSYEQYF. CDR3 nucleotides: TGTGCCAGCAGCTGGGGGACAGGGCCTAGCGGGACCTCCTACGAGCAGTACTTC.